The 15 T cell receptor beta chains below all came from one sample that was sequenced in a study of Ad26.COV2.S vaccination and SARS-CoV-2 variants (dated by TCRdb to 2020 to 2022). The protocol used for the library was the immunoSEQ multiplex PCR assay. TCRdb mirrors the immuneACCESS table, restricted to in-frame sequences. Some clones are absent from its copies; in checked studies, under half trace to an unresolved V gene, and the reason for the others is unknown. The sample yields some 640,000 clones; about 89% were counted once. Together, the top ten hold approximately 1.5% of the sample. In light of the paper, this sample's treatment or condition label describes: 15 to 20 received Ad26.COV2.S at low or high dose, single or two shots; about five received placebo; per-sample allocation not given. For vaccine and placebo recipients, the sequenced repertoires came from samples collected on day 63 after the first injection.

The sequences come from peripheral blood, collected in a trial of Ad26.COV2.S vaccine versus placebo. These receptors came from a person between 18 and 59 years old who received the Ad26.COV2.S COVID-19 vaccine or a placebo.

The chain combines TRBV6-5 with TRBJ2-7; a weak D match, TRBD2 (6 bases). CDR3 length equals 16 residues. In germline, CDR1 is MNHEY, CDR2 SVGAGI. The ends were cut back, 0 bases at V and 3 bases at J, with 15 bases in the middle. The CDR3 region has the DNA TGTGCCAGCAGTTACTCGAGGGCGGGAAGAGTCTACGAGCAGTACTTC. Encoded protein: CASSYSRAGRVYEQYF.

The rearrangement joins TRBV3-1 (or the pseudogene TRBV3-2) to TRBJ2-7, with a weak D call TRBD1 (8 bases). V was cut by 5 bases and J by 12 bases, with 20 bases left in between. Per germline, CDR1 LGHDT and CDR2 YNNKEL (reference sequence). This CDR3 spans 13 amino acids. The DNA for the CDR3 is TGTGCCAGCAGCGAGAACAGGGGGGGGGCCCTGTACTTC. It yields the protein CASSENRGGALYF.

The CDR3 region has the DNA TGTGCCTGGAGTCTAGCGGGAGTGGACACCGGGGAGCTGTTTTTT. This sequence encodes CAWSLAGVDTGELFF. The V call is TRBV30, the J call TRBJ2-2, with 10 bases lining up with TRBD2. The CDR3 covers 15 residues. Germline-derived CDR1 and CDR2 are GTSNPN and SVGIG (reference sequence). Trimming at V came to 2 bases and at J to 3 bases, leaving 3 bases not matched to a gene.

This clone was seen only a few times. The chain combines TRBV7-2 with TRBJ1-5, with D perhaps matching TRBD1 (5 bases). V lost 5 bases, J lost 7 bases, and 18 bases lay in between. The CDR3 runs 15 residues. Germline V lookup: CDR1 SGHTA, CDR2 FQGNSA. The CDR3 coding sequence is TGTGCCAGCAGCCCCAGGGCCAGGGTGGGGCAGCCCCAGCATTTT. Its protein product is CASSPRARVGQPQHF. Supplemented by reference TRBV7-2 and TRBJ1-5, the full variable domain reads GAGVSQSPSNKVTEKGKDVELRCDPISGHTALYWYRQSLGQGLEFLIYFQGNSAPDKSGLPSDRFSAERTGGSVSTLTIQRTQQEDSAVYLCASSPRARVGQPQHFGDGTRLSIL.

The CDR3 sequence is CAISDTSGSSANTGELFF. The CDR3 nucleotides read TGTGCCATCAGTGACACTAGCGGGAGTTCGGCGAACACCGGGGAGCTGTTTTTT. J is TRBJ2-2 and V is TRBV10-3; 11 positions match TRBD2. Germline V CDR1 and CDR2: ENHRY, SYGVKD. J was trimmed by 0 bases and V by 3 bases; bases with no gene match: 6. The CDR3 runs to 18 residues.

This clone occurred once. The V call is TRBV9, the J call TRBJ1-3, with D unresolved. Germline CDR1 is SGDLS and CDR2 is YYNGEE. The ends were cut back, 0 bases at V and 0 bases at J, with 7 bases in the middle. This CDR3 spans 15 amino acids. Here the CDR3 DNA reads TGTGCCAGCAGCGTAGAAGAGACCTCTGGAAACACCATATATTTT. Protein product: CASSVEETSGNTIYF.

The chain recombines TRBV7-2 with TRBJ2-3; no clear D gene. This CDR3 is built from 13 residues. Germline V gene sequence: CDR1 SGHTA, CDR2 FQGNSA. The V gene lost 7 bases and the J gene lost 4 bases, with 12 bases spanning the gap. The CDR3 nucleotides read TGTGCCAGCACCACCTCAGAGGCAGATACGCAGTATTTT. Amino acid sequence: CASTTSEADTQYF.

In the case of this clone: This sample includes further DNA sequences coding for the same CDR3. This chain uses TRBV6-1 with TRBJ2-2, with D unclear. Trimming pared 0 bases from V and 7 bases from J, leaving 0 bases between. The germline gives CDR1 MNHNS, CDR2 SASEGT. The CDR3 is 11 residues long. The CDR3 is CASSEAGELFF. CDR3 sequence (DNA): TGTGCCAGCAGTGAAGCCGGGGAGCTGTTTTTT.

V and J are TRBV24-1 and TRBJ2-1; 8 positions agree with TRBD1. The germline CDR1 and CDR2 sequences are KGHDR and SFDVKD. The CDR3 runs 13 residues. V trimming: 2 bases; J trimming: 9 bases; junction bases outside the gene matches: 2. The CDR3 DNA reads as TGTGCCACCAGTGATTCTGACAGGGGTGAGCAGTTCTTC. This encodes CATSDSDRGEQFF.

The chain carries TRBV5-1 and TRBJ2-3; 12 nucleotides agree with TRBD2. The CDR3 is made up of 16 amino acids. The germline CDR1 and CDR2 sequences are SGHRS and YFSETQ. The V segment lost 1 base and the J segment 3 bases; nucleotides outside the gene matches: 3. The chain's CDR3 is CASSLLLAGGTDTQYF. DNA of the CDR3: TGCGCCAGCAGCTTGCTACTAGCGGGAGGTACAGATACGCAGTATTTT.

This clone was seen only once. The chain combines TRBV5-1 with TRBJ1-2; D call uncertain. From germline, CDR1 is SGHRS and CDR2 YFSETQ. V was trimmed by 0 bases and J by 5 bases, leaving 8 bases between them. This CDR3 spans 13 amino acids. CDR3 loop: CASSLVAEYGYTF. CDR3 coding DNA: TGCGCCAGCAGCTTGGTAGCGGAATATGGCTACACCTTC.

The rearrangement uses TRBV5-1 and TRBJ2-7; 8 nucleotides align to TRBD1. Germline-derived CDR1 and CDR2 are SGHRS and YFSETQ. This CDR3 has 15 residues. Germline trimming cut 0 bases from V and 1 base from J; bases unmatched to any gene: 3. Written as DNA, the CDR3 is TGCGCCAGCAGCTTGGGGACAGGGCGATCCTACGAGCAGTACTTC. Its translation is CASSLGTGRSYEQYF.

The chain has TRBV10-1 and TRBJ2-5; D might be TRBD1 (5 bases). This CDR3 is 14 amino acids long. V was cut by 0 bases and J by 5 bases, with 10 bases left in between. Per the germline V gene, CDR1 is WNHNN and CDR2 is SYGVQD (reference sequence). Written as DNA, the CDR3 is TGCGCCAGCAGTGAGTCAGGCAGGGTGGAGACCCAGTACTTC. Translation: CASSESGRVETQYF.

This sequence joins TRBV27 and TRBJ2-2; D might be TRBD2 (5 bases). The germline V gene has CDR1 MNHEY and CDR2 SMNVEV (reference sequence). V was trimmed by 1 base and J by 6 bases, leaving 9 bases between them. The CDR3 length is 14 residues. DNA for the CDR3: TGTGCCAGCAGTTTATTGGCGAGGGCCGGGGAGCTGTTTTTT. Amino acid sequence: CASSLLARAGELFF.

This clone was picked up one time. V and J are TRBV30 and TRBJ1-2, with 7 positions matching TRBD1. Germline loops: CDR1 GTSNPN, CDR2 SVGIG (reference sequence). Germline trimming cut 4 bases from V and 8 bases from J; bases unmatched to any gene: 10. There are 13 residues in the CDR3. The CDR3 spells CAWTLRQGDGYTF. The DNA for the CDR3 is TGTGCCTGGACCTTGAGGCAGGGGGACGGCTACACCTTC. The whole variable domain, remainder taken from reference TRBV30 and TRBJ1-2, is SQTIHQWPATLVQPVGSPLSLECTVEGTSNPNLYWYRQAAGRGLQLLFYSVGIGQISSEVPQNLSASRPQDRQFILSSKKLLLSDSGFYLCAWTLRQGDGYTFGSGTRLTVV.